A selection of T cell receptor beta chains follows, all from one sample in a study of cytomegalovirus exposure and HLA in healthy donors. The protocol was immunoSEQ multiplex PCR, while the TCRdb copy is restricted to in-frame clones and leaves out a portion. The repertoire holds about 160,000 clones, with around 90% as singletons. Sequenced: PBMCs. The receptors shown here come from a woman aged 25 to 39 in good health and CMV-seronegative. Each CDR3 is given with its conserved first and last residue. The order of the fields is D gene, J gene, clone size, CDR3 length, V gene, CDR3 protein, CDR3 DNA. The D gene is left open where the match is weak. Clone sizes are given selectively: once, few, many, or a class where the clone is expanded.

D: TRBD1
J: TRBJ1-2
size: .
length: 16
V: TRBV30
CDR3: CAWRPPPSTGFYGYTF
DNA: TGTGCCTGGAGACCCCCCCCTTCGACAGGGTTCTATGGCTACACCTTC

D: TRBD1
J: TRBJ2-7
size: .
length: 14
V: TRBV6-6
CDR3: CASSLGTGAHEQYF
DNA: TGTGCCAGCAGTTTAGGGACAGGGGCCCACGAGCAGTACTTC

D: .
J: TRBJ2-2
size: .
length: 15
V: TRBV11-3
CDR3: CASSLGQGLTGELFF
DNA: TGTGCCAGCAGCTTAGGGCAGGGGCTTACCGGGGAGCTGTTTTTT

D: TRBD2
J: TRBJ2-3
size: .
length: 18
V: TRBV5-1
CDR3: CASSLEASGVTSTDTQYF
DNA: TGCGCCAGCAGCCTGGAGGCTAGCGGGGTCACTAGCACAGATACGCAGTATTTT

D: .
J: TRBJ2-1
size: .
length: 14
V: TRBV7-9
CDR3: CASSLDPGSGEQFF
DNA: TGTGCCAGCAGCTTAGATCCGGGGTCAGGTGAGCAGTTCTTC

D: TRBD2
J: TRBJ2-1
size: .
length: 16
V: TRBV5-4
CDR3: CASRPTSRGGYNEQFF
DNA: TGTGCCAGCAGACCCACTAGTCGGGGGGGCTACAATGAGCAGTTCTTC

D: TRBD1
J: TRBJ2-1
size: once
length: 14
V: TRBV5-8
CDR3: CASYDRGYDNEQFF
DNA: TGTGCCAGCTATGACAGGGGATACGACAATGAGCAGTTCTTC

D: TRBD2
J: TRBJ2-7
size: .
length: 14
V: TRBV7-9
CDR3: CASSFKLAGAEQYF
DNA: TGTGCCAGCAGCTTTAAACTAGCGGGAGCCGAGCAGTACTTC

D: .
J: TRBJ2-5
size: once
length: 14
V: TRBV10-1
CDR3: CASSESMGRETQYF
DNA: TGCGCCAGCAGTGAGTCGATGGGGCGGGAGACCCAGTACTTC

D: .
J: TRBJ1-2
size: .
length: 17
V: TRBV9
CDR3: CASSVESALGRDIRYTF
DNA: TGTGCCAGCAGCGTAGAATCTGCTCTGGGCCGCGATATAAGGTACACCTTC

D: .
J: TRBJ2-7
size: .
length: 12
V: TRBV19
CDR3: CASKARGGEQYF
DNA: TGTGCCAGTAAGGCAAGGGGGGGGGAGCAGTACTTC

D: .
J: TRBJ1-2
size: .
length: 15
V: TRBV11-2
CDR3: CASSSESYRHYGYTF
DNA: TGTGCCAGCAGTTCAGAGAGTTACAGGCACTATGGCTACACCTTC

D: .
J: TRBJ1-4
size: .
length: 14
V: TRBV7-9
CDR3: CASSPGGVREKLFF
DNA: TGTGCCAGCAGCCCGGGGGGCGTTCGGGAAAAACTGTTTTTT

D: TRBD1
J: TRBJ1-3
size: .
length: 18
V: TRBV27
CDR3: CASSLLAGGVGSGNTIYF
DNA: TGTGCCAGCAGTTTATTGGCAGGGGGCGTAGGGTCTGGAAACACCATATATTTT

D: .
J: TRBJ1-1
size: .
length: 19
V: TRBV28
CDR3: CASSPIPGEFDWVNTEAFF
DNA: TGTGCCAGCAGCCCTATACCCGGCGAATTCGACTGGGTGAACACTGAAGCTTTCTTT

D: TRBD1
J: TRBJ2-6
size: .
length: 18
V: TRBV14
CDR3: CASSPRDRGPTGANVLTF
DNA: TGTGCCAGCAGCCCCCGGGACAGGGGGCCAACTGGGGCCAACGTCCTGACTTTC

D: .
J: TRBJ1-1
size: .
length: 14
V: TRBV27
CDR3: CASSNLFGRSEAFF
DNA: TGTGCCAGCAGCAACCTCTTCGGTAGAAGTGAAGCTTTCTTT

D: TRBD2
J: TRBJ2-7
size: .
length: 15
V: TRBV30
CDR3: CAWSSGKRTTYEQYF
DNA: TGTGCCTGGAGCAGCGGGAAAAGAACTACCTACGAGCAGTACTTC

D: .
J: TRBJ1-2
size: .
length: 14
V: TRBV29-1
CDR3: CSVALGEGDYGYTF
DNA: TGCAGCGTCGCCCTCGGGGAGGGGGACTATGGCTACACCTTC

D: .
J: TRBJ2-5
size: .
length: 15
V: TRBV10-3
CDR3: CAISESSANQETQYF
DNA: TGTGCCATCAGTGAGTCGAGTGCGAATCAAGAGACCCAGTACTTC

D: TRBD1
J: TRBJ2-7
size: .
length: 14
V: TRBV6-5
CDR3: CASSRDSKAYEQYF
DNA: TGTGCCAGCAGCCGGGACAGCAAAGCCTACGAGCAGTACTTC

D: .
J: TRBJ1-2
size: few
length: 12
V: TRBV6-5
CDR3: CASSSVDSGYTF
DNA: TGTGCCAGCAGTTCGGTGGACAGTGGCTACACCTTC

D: TRBD1
J: TRBJ2-7
size: .
length: 14
V: TRBV7-9
CDR3: CATTLTGGIYEQYF
DNA: TGTGCCACTACCTTGACAGGGGGCATCTACGAGCAGTACTTC

D: .
J: TRBJ2-1
size: .
length: 13
V: TRBV6-5
CDR3: CASSSTRYNEQFF
DNA: TGTGCCAGCAGCTCGACTAGATACAATGAGCAGTTCTTC

D: .
J: TRBJ2-7
size: .
length: 14
V: TRBV19
CDR3: CASSRTGRAYEQYF
DNA: TGTGCCAGTAGCAGGACAGGGAGGGCCTACGAGCAGTACTTC

D: .
J: TRBJ2-2
size: .
length: 16
V: TRBV4-3
CDR3: CASSQALASNTGELFF
DNA: TGCGCCAGCAGCCAGGCGCTAGCGAGTAACACCGGGGAGCTGTTTTTT

D: TRBD1
J: TRBJ1-2
size: .
length: 13
V: TRBV30
CDR3: CAWGPGQGALYTF
DNA: TGTGCCTGGGGACCGGGACAGGGGGCGCTGTACACCTTC

D: .
J: TRBJ2-2
size: .
length: 17
V: TRBV19
CDR3: CASSIEFGAANTGELFF
DNA: TGTGCCAGTAGTATAGAATTTGGGGCGGCGAACACCGGGGAGCTGTTTTTT

D: TRBD2
J: TRBJ2-3
size: few
length: 14
V: TRBV6-1
CDR3: CASSRLAGTDTQYF
DNA: TGTGCCAGCAGCCGACTAGCGGGCACAGATACGCAGTATTTT

D: .
J: TRBJ1-5
size: .
length: 16
V: TRBV27
CDR3: CASRPRAYNVNQPQHF
DNA: TGTGCCAGCAGGCCCAGGGCATACAATGTGAATCAGCCCCAGCATTTT

D: .
J: TRBJ2-2
size: .
length: 12
V: TRBV18
CDR3: CASSLVSGELFF
DNA: TGTGCCAGCTCACTCGTTTCCGGGGAGCTGTTTTTT

D: TRBD2
J: TRBJ2-5
size: .
length: 14
V: TRBV29-1
CDR3: CSVEDWGGGETQYF
DNA: TGCAGCGTTGAAGATTGGGGGGGAGGAGAGACCCAGTACTTC

D: .
J: TRBJ2-3
size: .
length: 14
V: TRBV9
CDR3: CASSVGVPTDTQYF
DNA: TGTGCCAGCAGCGTAGGAGTCCCCACAGATACGCAGTATTTT

D: .
J: TRBJ1-1
size: once
length: 15
V: TRBV19
CDR3: CASSILTGMNTEAFF
DNA: TGTGCCAGTAGTATCCTCACAGGCATGAACACTGAAGCTTTCTTT

D: TRBD1
J: TRBJ1-1
size: few
length: 17
V: TRBV4-1
CDR3: CASSPRPGTGTNTEAFF
DNA: TGCGCCAGCAGCCCTCGTCCCGGGACAGGGACGAACACTGAAGCTTTCTTT

D: TRBD2
J: TRBJ2-5
size: .
length: 16
V: TRBV4-1
CDR3: CASSQERGGTFGTQYF
DNA: TGCGCCAGCAGCCAAGAGCGGGGGGGGACCTTTGGGACCCAGTACTTC

D: .
J: TRBJ2-7
size: .
length: 17
V: TRBV4-2
CDR3: CASSQEKMVGRTYEQYF
DNA: TGTGCCAGCAGCCAAGAAAAGATGGTCGGGAGAACTTACGAGCAGTACTTC

D: .
J: TRBJ2-3
size: .
length: 14
V: TRBV7-2
CDR3: CASSLVVAADTQYF
DNA: TGTGCCAGCAGCTTAGTCGTAGCAGCAGATACGCAGTATTTT

D: .
J: TRBJ1-2
size: .
length: 13
V: TRBV19
CDR3: CASIGAQGDGYTF
DNA: TGTGCCAGTATTGGTGCACAGGGAGACGGCTACACCTTC

D: TRBD2
J: TRBJ2-3
size: .
length: 17
V: TRBV18
CDR3: CASSPQRASGGTDTQYF
DNA: TGTGCCAGCTCACCACAAAGGGCTAGCGGGGGCACAGATACGCAGTATTTT